The 5 T cell receptor beta chains presented below share a single source sample, sequenced in a study of blood T cell repertoires in COVID-19. Libraries were prepared by immunoSEQ multiplex PCR; TCRdb keeps only in-frame clonotypes and omits some of them. The sample has about 160,000 clones, roughly nine tenths seen once. The sequenced material came from peripheral blood. These receptor sequences come from a man between 60 and 70 years old with acute or convalescent COVID-19.

The chain couples TRBV6-2 or TRBV6-3 to TRBJ2-2; TRBD2 might be the D (6 bases). Germline CDR1 reads MNHEY; CDR2 reads SVGEGT. Trimming pared 2 bases from V and 2 bases from J, leaving 9 bases between. The CDR3 spans 15 residues. In DNA, the CDR3 is TGTGCCAGCAGTTACGCACTAGCCAACACCGGGGAGCTGTTTTTT. Translated, it gives CASSYALANTGELFF.

The chain couples TRBV19 to TRBJ2-1; D is perhaps TRBD2 (6 bases). Germline V gene data show CDR1 as LNHDA and CDR2 as SQIVND (reference sequence). V gave up 6 bases and J gave up 6 bases, with 18 bases separating them. The CDR3 is 15 amino acids. The CDR3 sequence: CASRRAGTASNEQFF. CDR3 nucleotide sequence: TGTGCCAGTAGAAGAGCCGGGACTGCCTCCAATGAGCAGTTCTTC.

This clone was found once. The chain is built from TRBV5-1 and TRBJ1-5, with D uncertain. The V gene lost 0 bases and the J gene lost 6 bases, with 10 bases spanning the gap. This CDR3 contains 14 residues. Germline V gene sequence: CDR1 SGHRS, CDR2 YFSETQ. CDR3 in amino acids: CASSLDDWSQPQHF. In nucleotides, the CDR3 is TGCGCCAGCAGCTTGGACGATTGGAGTCAGCCCCAGCATTTT.

The rearrangement joins TRBV13 to TRBJ1-1; 10 nucleotides line up with TRBD1. The V gene's germline CDR1 is PRHDT and CDR2 FYEKMQ (reference sequence). Trimming at V came to 4 bases and at J to 1 base, leaving 9 bases not matched to a gene. The CDR3 totals 17 residues. The CDR3 reads CASSYGGTGASNTEAFF. CDR3 coding DNA: TGTGCCAGCAGCTATGGTGGGACAGGGGCTTCGAACACTGAAGCTTTCTTT.

The CDR3 DNA sequence: TGCGCCAGCAGCCCGGACACCAGGCACACTGAAGCTTTCTTT. Residues: CASSPDTRHTEAFF. The rearrangement joins TRBV5-1 to TRBJ1-1; possibly TRBD1 for D (5 bases). The CDR3 is 14 amino acids. Germline CDR1 and CDR2: SGHRS and YFSETQ. Trimming shortened V by 4 bases and J by 3 bases, and 13 bases separated the two germline ends.